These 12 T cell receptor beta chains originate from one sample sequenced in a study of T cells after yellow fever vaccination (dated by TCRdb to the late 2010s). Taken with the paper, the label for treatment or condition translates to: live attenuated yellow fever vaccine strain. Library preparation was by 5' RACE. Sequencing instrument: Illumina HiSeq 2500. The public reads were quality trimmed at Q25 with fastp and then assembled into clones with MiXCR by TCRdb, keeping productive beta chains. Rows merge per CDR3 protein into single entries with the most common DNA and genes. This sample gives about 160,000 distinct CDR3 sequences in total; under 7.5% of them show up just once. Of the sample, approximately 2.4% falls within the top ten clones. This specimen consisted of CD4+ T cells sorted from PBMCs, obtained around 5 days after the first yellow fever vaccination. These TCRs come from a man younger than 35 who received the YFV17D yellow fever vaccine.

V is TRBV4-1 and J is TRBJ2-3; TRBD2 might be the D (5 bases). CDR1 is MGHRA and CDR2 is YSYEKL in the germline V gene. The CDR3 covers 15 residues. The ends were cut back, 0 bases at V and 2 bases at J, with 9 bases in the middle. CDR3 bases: TGCGCCAGCAGCCAAGATCGACTACTCACAGATACGCAGTATTTT. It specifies CASSQDRLLTDTQYF.

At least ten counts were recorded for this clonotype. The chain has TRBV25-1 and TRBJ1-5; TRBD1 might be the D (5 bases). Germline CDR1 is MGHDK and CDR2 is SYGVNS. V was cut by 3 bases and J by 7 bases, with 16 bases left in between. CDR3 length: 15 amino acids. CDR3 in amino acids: CASSDSGGFPQPQHF. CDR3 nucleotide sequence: TGTGCCAGCAGTGACTCTGGGGGGTTTCCGCAGCCCCAGCATTTT.

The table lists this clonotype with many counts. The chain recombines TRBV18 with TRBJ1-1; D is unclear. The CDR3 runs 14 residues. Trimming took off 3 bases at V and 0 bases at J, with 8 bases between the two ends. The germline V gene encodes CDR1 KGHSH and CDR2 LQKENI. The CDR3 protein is CASSPSVLNTEAFF. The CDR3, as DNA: TGTGCCAGCTCACCGTCAGTTTTGAACACTGAAGCTTTCTTT.

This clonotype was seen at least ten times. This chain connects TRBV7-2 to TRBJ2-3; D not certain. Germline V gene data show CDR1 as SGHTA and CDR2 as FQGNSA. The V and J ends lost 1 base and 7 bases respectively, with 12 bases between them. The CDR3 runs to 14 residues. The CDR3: CASSLDGIGYTQYF. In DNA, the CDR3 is TGTGCCAGCAGCTTAGACGGTATTGGCTATACGCAGTATTTT. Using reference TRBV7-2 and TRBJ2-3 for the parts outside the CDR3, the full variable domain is GAGVSQSPSNKVTEKGKDVELRCDPISGHTALYWYRQSLGQGLEFLIYFQGNSAPDKSGLPSDRFSAERTGGSVSTLTIQRTQQEDSAVYLCASSLDGIGYTQYFGPGTRLTVL.

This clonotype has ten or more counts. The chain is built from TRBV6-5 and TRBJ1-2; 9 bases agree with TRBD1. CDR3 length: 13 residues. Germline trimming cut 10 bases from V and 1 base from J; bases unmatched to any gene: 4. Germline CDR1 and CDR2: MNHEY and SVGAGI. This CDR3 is CATGDRDNYGYTF. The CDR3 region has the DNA TGTGCCACCGGGGACAGGGATAACTATGGCTACACCTTC.

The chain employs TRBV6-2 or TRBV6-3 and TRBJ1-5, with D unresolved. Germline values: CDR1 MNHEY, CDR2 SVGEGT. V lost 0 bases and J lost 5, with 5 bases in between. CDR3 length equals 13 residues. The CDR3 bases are TGTGCCAGCAGTTACTCGAATTATCAGCCCCAGCATTTT. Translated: CASSYSNYQPQHF.

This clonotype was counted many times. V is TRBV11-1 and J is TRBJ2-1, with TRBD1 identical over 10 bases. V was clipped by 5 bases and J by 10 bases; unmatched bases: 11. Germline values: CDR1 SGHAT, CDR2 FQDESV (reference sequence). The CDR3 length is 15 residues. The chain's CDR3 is CASSIISGQGVEQFF. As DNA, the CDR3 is TGTGCCAGCAGCATTATCTCCGGACAGGGGGTCGAGCAGTTCTTC. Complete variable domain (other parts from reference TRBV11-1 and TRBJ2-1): EAEVAQSPRYKITEKSQAVAFWCDPISGHATLYWYRQILGQGPELLVQFQDESVVDDSQLPKDRFSAERLKGVDSTLKIQPAELGDSAMYLCASSIISGQGVEQFFGPGTRLTVL.

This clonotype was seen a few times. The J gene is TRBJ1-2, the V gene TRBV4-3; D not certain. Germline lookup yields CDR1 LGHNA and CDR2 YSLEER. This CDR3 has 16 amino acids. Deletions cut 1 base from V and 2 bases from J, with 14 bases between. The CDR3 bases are TGCGCCAGCAGCCAAGGTGGAAGAACAGAAAACTATGGCTACACCTTC. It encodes CASSQGGRTENYGYTF.

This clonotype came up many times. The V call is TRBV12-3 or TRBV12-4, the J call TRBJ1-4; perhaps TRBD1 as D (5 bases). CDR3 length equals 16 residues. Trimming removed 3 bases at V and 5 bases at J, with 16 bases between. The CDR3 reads CASSFTLGRGNEKLFF. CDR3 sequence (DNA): TGTGCCAGCAGTTTTACTCTGGGGCGGGGGAATGAAAAACTGTTTTTT.

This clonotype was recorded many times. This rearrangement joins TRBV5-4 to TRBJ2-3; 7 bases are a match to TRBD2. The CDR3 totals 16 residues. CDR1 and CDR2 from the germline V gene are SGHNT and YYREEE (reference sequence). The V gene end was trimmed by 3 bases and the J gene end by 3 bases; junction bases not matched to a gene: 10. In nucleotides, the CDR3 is TGTGCCAGCAGCTCACCGGCTGGGGAGGGAACAGATACGCAGTATTTT. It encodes CASSSPAGEGTDTQYF.

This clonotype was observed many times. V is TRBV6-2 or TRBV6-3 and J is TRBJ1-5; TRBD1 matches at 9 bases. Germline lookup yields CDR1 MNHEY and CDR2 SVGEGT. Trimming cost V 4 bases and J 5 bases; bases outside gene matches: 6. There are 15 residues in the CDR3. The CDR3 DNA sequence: TGTGCCAGCAGTTCCGGGACAGGGACCTATCAGCCCCAGCATTTT. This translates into CASSSGTGTYQPQHF.

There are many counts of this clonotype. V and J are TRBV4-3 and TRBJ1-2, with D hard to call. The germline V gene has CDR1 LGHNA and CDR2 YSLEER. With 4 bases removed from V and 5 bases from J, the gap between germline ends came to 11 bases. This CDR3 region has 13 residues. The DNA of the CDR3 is TGCGCCAGCAGCCCCACCCTCAATTATGGCTACACCTTC. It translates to CASSPTLNYGYTF.